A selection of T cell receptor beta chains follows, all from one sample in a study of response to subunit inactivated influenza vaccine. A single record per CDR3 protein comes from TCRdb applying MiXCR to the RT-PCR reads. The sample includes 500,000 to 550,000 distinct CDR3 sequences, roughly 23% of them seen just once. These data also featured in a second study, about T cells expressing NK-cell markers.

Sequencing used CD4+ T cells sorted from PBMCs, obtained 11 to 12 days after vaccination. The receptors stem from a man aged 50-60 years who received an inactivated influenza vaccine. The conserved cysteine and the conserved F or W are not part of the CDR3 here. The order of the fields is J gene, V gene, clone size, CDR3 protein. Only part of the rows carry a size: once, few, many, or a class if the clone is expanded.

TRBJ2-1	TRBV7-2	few	ASSNVAGGSNEQF
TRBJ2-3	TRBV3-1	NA	ASSRRLAGVASTDTQY
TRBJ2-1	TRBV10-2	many	ASRRDYTYNEQF
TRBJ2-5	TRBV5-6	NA	ASSLGQGLQGTQY
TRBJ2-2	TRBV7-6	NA	ASSSQGLSSGELF
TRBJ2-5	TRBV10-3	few	AISGQGKETQY
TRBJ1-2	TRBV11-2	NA	ASSWPLGRNYGYT
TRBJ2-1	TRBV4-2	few	ASSRLADTSYNEQF
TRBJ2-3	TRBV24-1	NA	ATSEGTDYLTDTQY
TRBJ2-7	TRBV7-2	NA	ASSLGPGNYEQY
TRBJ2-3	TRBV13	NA	ASSLGWRERSDTQY
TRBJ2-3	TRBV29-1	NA	SGRDLGTDTQY
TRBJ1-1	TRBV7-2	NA	ASSSGSGIEAF
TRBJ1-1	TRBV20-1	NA	SASQTGEAF
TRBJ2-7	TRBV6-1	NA	ASSAGLGSYEQY
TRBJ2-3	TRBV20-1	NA	SARWAGTDTQY
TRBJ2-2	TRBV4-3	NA	ASIQGTGANTGELF
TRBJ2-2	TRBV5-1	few	ASRPTSRAGELF
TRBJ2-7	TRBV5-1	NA	ASSSGTPSGFEQY
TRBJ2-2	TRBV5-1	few	ASSLDGIVGELF
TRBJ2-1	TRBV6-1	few	ASTLTGAGSYNEQF
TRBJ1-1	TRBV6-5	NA	ASSSTSTGPYTEAF
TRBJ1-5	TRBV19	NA	ASSTIGVNQPQH
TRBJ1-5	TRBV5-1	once	ASSFAVNSNQPQH
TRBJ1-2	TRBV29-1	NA	SVDGRQGTDYGYT
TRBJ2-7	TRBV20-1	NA	SAIPPEGTYEQY
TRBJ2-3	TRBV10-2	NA	ASSTGPPSDTQY
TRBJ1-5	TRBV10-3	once	AIGATDQPQH
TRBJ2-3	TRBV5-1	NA	ASSLGAGGPSTDTQY
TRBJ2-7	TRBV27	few	ASSPTTDRVREQY
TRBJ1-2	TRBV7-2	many	ASSLGGQNYGYT
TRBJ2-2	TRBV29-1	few	SVEDDGTGELF
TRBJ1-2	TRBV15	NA	ATSRATVYGYT
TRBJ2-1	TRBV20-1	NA	SAYKRGHYNEQF
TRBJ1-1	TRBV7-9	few	ASSLGVNDGGAEAF
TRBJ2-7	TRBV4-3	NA	ASSLLTQGHLE
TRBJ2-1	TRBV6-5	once	ASTNLVNEQF
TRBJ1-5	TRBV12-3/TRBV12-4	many	ASSPGWDQPQH
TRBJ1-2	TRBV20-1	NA	SAGPLSAYGYT
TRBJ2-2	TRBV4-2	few	ASSQAGGVNTGELF
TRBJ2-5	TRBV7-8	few	ASSLVDSGDPLAQY
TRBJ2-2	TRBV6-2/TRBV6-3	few	ASRPGLQINTGELF
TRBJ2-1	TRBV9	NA	ASSPQLELGNEQF
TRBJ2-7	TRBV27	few	ASSLGQGVRYEQY
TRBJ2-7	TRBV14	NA	ASSQGVNRGYEQY
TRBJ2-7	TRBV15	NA	ATSISGRPYEQY
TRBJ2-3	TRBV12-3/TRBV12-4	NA	ASSPMGDVSDTQY
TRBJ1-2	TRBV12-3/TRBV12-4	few	ASSLGVGYT
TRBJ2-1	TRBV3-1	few	ASSQPRTDSEQF
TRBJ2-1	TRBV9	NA	ASSASAGTSGRTRGSEQF
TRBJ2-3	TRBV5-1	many	ASSPTGVGTDTQY
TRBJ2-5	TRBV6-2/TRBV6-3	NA	ASSSLTSGIKTQY